This section outlines one TCR beta chain sequence together with its context. Its antigen is not known. The data were obtained in a study of cytomegalovirus exposure and HLA in healthy donors. With 60 Vbeta and 13 Jbeta primers, the PCR was carried out. The method was immunoSEQ multiplex PCR; TCRdb's version includes in-frame clones alone and lacks a portion of them. Counted here are about 140,000 clones, more than 60% occurring once; the ten biggest clones make up over 2.5%. Looked up from germline, CDR1 is LGHNA and CDR2 is YNFKEQ. V shed 5 bases, J shed 1 base, and the junction held 4 bases outside the gene matches. The CDR3 spans 16 residues. The study's findings and limits: With later analysis, a missense DCLRE1C variant became linked to TCR beta V- and J-gene trimming. A previous analysis found most TCR beta V segments productive roughly 87% or roughly 30% of the time.

Sequenced sample: PBMCs. The TCR sequence derives from a male donor in good health and CMV-seronegative. The chain joins TRBV4-2 to TRBJ2-7, with TRBD2 identical over 14 bases. CDR3 amino acids: CASSSGTSGGSYEQYF. The CDR3 DNA is TGTGCCAGCAGCTCAGGGACTAGCGGGGGATCCTACGAGCAGTACTTC.